Listed here are 23 T cell receptor beta chains from one sample, sequenced in a study of T-cell memory formation after mild COVID-19. TCRdb passed the 5' RACE reads through MiXCR, listing each CDR3 protein once. The table has about 470,000 distinct CDR3 sequences, about 20% seen once. Input material: PBMCs or a T cell subset sorted from them (not recorded which). The receptors derive from an adult woman who had mild COVID-19 (a few samples of this study predate the infection). Cell type and time point are not known.

This clonotype occurred a few times. The J gene is TRBJ2-3, the V gene TRBV5-5; 8 bases map to TRBD2. This CDR3 is 16 amino acids long. Trimming took 2 bases from V and 5 from J; bases not matched to a gene: 10. Germline CDR1 is SGHKS and CDR2 is YYEKEE (reference sequence). CDR3 residues: CASSFTGGAIKDTQYF. CDR3 coding DNA: TGTGCCAGCAGCTTCACCGGGGGGGCCATAAAAGATACGCAGTATTTT.

This chain connects TRBV25-1 to TRBJ2-7; D might be TRBD1 or TRBD2, each matching 5 bases. V was clipped by 10 bases and J by 2 bases, with 18 bases between them. Germline V gives CDR1 MGHDK, CDR2 SYGVNS. CDR3 length: 14 amino acids. CDR3 sequence (DNA): TGTGCCACGGATTCTGGGGGTCCCACCTACGAGCAGTACTTC. It codes for CATDSGGPTYEQYF.

The genes are TRBV4-2 and TRBJ2-1; D unclear. Trimming pared 0 bases from V and 0 bases from J, leaving 6 bases between. The CDR3 length is 15 residues. Germline V CDR1 and CDR2: LGHNA, YNFKEQ. CDR3 coding DNA: TGTGCCAGCAGCCAAGAGGTTAGCTCCTACAATGAGCAGTTCTTC. Translating gives CASSQEVSSYNEQFF.

The chain joins TRBV5-1 to TRBJ2-1; maybe TRBD2 (6 bases). Germline V CDR1 and CDR2: SGHRS, YFSETQ. This CDR3 comprises 14 residues. Deletions cut 5 bases from V and 2 bases from J, with 11 bases between. DNA for the CDR3: TGCGCCAGCAGGGGGGACTCTACCTACAATGAGCAGTTCTTC. This gives the protein CASRGDSTYNEQFF.

The V gene is TRBV6-2 or TRBV6-3, the J gene TRBJ1-2; 7 positions match TRBD1. The V gene's germline CDR1 is MNHEY and CDR2 SVGEGT. Trimming took 2 bases from V and 4 from J; bases not matched to a gene: 4. The CDR3 totals 14 residues. CDR3 bases: TGTGCCAGCAGTTACAGGGGGCACAGCTATGGCTACACCTTC. Protein sequence: CASSYRGHSYGYTF.

This clonotype turned up a few times. CDR3 nucleotide sequence: TGCGCCAGCAGCCCGACGGCGGCTGGGGCCTACGAGCAGTACTTC. The encoded protein is CASSPTAAGAYEQYF. The chain uses TRBV4-1 and TRBJ2-7; D gene ambiguous. CDR3 length: 15 amino acids. V was clipped by 4 bases and J by 2 bases, with 15 bases between them. Germline CDR1 reads MGHRA; CDR2 reads YSYEKL.

The sample holds a few counts of this clonotype. The rearrangement uses TRBV24-1 and TRBJ2-2, with D hard to call. Per the germline V gene, CDR1 is KGHDR and CDR2 is SFDVKD. V dropped 3 bases and J dropped 2 bases, with 3 bases sitting between them. This CDR3 has 13 residues. The CDR3 is CATSDTNTGELFF. The CDR3 DNA reads TGTGCCACCAGTGATACCAACACCGGGGAGCTGTTTTTT.

The V gene is TRBV7-6, the J gene TRBJ2-1, with 8 nucleotides matching TRBD2. CDR3 size: 13 residues. Per germline, CDR1 SGHVS and CDR2 FNYEAQ. V gave up 5 bases and J gave up 13 bases; unmatched junction bases: 10. The chain's CDR3 is CASSASGLEVQFF. The CDR3 nucleotides read TGTGCCAGCAGCGCTTCGGGACTAGAGGTTCAGTTCTTC. Looking up the rest from reference TRBV7-6 and TRBJ2-1 gives the full variable domain: GAGVSQSPRYKVTKRGQDVALRCDPISGHVSLYWYRQALGQGPEFLTYFNYEAQQDKSGLPNDRFSAERPEGSISTLTIQRTEQRDSAMYRCASSASGLEVQFFGPGTRLTVL.

This clonotype was seen repeatedly, ten times or more. Written as DNA, the CDR3 is TGTGCCAGCGCACCTAGAGAGACGAATGAGCAGTTCTTC. It yields the protein CASAPRETNEQFF. The V call is TRBV7-9, the J call TRBJ2-1, with D uncertain. V lost 8 bases, J lost 7 bases, and 15 bases lay in between. The CDR3 consists of 13 residues. Germline CDR1 SEHNR, CDR2 FQNEAQ (reference sequence). The full variable domain, rest sourced from reference TRBV7-9 and TRBJ2-1, is DTGVSQNPRHKITKRGQNVTFRCDPISEHNRLYWYRQTLGQGPEFLTYFQNEAQLEKSRLLSDRFSAERPKGSFSTLEIQRTEQGDSAMYLCASAPRETNEQFFGPGTRLTVL.

The rearrangement joins TRBV18 to TRBJ1-2; no firm D call. Trimming left V 4 bases short and J 0 bases short, with 15 bases between. The CDR3 runs to 16 residues. Per germline, CDR1 KGHSH and CDR2 LQKENI. The CDR3 sequence is CASSLPLGRSNYGYTF. CDR3 in DNA: TGTGCCAGCTCACTCCCCCTTGGACGCTCTAACTATGGCTACACCTTC.

The V gene is TRBV7-9, the J gene TRBJ2-7; possibly TRBD1 for D (6 bases). The V gene's germline CDR1 is SEHNR and CDR2 FQNEAQ (reference sequence). This CDR3 has 15 residues. V was shortened by 0 bases and J by 1 base, with 10 bases between the two germline ends. The CDR3 reads CASSLASDRSYEQYF. DNA of the CDR3: TGTGCCAGCAGCTTAGCGAGTGACAGGTCCTACGAGCAGTACTTC.

The gene calls are TRBV11-2 and TRBJ1-6; D is undetermined. From germline, CDR1 is SGHAT and CDR2 FQNNGV. V lost 2 bases and J 6 bases, leaving 8 bases between the germline ends. The CDR3 totals 14 residues. The CDR3 is CASSLREINSPLHF. CDR3 coding DNA: TGTGCCAGCAGCTTAAGGGAGATTAATTCACCCCTCCACTTT.

This clonotype appeared a few times. This chain links TRBV12-3 or TRBV12-4 with TRBJ2-3, with unresolved D. The CDR3 extends over 10 amino acids. Trimming took 3 bases from V and 9 from J, leaving 4 bases between them. CDR3 sequence: CASSFETQYF. CDR3 nucleotides: TGTGCCAGCAGTTTTGAAACGCAGTATTTT.

This clonotype was observed many times. CDR3 DNA sequence: TGTGCCAGCAGCCCCCGGACTAGCGGGAACGTGTACCAAGAGACCCAGTACTTC. It codes for CASSPRTSGNVYQETQYF. V usage is TRBV7-9 and J usage is TRBJ2-5; 12 positions match TRBD2. Trimming cost V 5 bases and J 0 bases; bases outside gene matches: 10. The V gene's germline CDR1 is SEHNR and CDR2 FQNEAQ (reference sequence). CDR3 length: 18 amino acids.

The DNA for the CDR3 is TGCAGCGTTTGGGTCGACCCGAACACCGGGGAGCTGTTTTTT. Its translation: CSVWVDPNTGELFF. V and J are TRBV29-1 and TRBJ2-2, with D uncertain. The CDR3 spans 14 residues. The germline V gene encodes CDR1 SQVTM and CDR2 ANQGSEA. The V end lost 5 bases, the J end lost 0 bases, and 10 bases lay between the germline ends.

In this sample, this clonotype turned up many times. The V gene is TRBV12-3 or TRBV12-4, the J gene TRBJ2-2; no firm D call. V dropped 3 bases and J dropped 1 base, with 6 bases sitting between them. This CDR3 contains 14 residues. CDR3 nucleotide sequence: TGTGCCAGCAGTTTTGAGATGAACACCGGGGAGCTGTTTTTT. It translates to CASSFEMNTGELFF.

This clonotype was detected many times. The CDR3 bases are TGCAGTGCCCCACTGGGGGTAGCGGGAGGAGATACGCAGTATTTT. Translating it yields CSAPLGVAGGDTQYF. The V and J genes are TRBV20-1 and TRBJ2-3, with 10 bases that match TRBD2. Germline V CDR1 and CDR2: DFQATT, SNEGSKA (reference sequence). There are 15 residues in the CDR3. J was trimmed by 5 bases and V by 6 bases; bases with no gene match: 11.

This clonotype was counted ten times or more. The V and J genes are TRBV6-5 and TRBJ2-7; 14 bases are shared with TRBD2. CDR3 size: 17 residues. With V trimmed by 6 bases and J by 0 bases, 7 bases remained unmatched. Germline lookup yields CDR1 MNHEY and CDR2 SVGAGI. The CDR3 nucleotides read TGTGCCAGCAGACCGGGACTAGCGGGAGATCTCTCCTACGAGCAGTACTTC. Translating it yields CASRPGLAGDLSYEQYF.

This clonotype was observed many times. The gene calls are TRBV11-2 and TRBJ2-2; 7 bases align to TRBD2. Germline V CDR1 and CDR2: SGHAT, FQNNGV. J was trimmed by 6 bases and V by 5 bases; bases with no gene match: 6. The CDR3 has 14 amino acids. CDR3 coding DNA: TGTGCCAGCAGCCCAGCAGGGAGGGCCGGGGAGCTGTTTTTT. Protein sequence: CASSPAGRAGELFF.

CDR3 nucleotides: TGTGCCACCAGCGGGGAGACAGGGAACTACGAGCAGTACTTC. It encodes CATSGETGNYEQYF. This chain links TRBV15 with TRBJ2-7; 7 nucleotides match TRBD1. CDR1 and CDR2 (germline): LNHNV, YYDKDF (reference sequence). This CDR3 region has 14 residues. V was clipped by 5 bases and J by 3 bases; unmatched bases: 7.

The table lists this clonotype with many counts. The chain joins TRBV5-1 to TRBJ2-3; D uncertain. Trimming removed 4 bases from V and 3 bases from J, with 12 bases in between. Germline loops: CDR1 SGHRS, CDR2 YFSETQ. This CDR3 region has 14 residues. The CDR3 is CASSLMTPTDTQYF. CDR3 nucleotides: TGCGCCAGCAGCCTGATGACCCCGACAGATACGCAGTATTTT.

The chain carries TRBV20-1 and TRBJ1-4, with 10 bases identical to TRBD1. V lost 0 bases, J lost 7 bases, and 5 bases stayed unmatched. The germline CDR1 and CDR2 sequences are DFQATT and SNEGSKA (reference sequence). There are 15 residues in the CDR3. CDR3 amino acids: CSARDQGTGVEKLFF. CDR3 nucleotides: TGCAGTGCTAGAGATCAAGGGACAGGGGTTGAAAAACTGTTTTTT.

The V call is TRBV4-1, the J call TRBJ1-4; D possibly corresponds to TRBD1 (6 bases). The V gene lost 1 base and the J gene lost 8 bases, with 14 bases spanning the gap. This CDR3 has 15 amino acids. Germline-derived CDR1 and CDR2 are MGHRA and YSYEKL. CDR3 coding DNA: TGCGCCAGCAGCCAAGGCAGCTGGGGGGGCGAAAAACTGTTTTTT. Its protein is CASSQGSWGGEKLFF.